The 22 T cell receptor beta chains in this list originate from one sample, sequenced in a study of human T cells and chemical hapten exposure. In TCRdb, the RACE reads were re-called with MiXCR into one record per CDR3 protein. The sample lists 200,000 to 300,000 distinct CDR3 sequences, about 8.6% occurring once. Time point defined: pre-sensitization, week 0. Treatment denoted: therapeutic diphenylcyclopropenone sensitization with weekly scalp DPC. The sample consisted of whole blood, taken in connection with sensitization to the hapten diphenylcyclopropenone (DPC). The receptor set was obtained from a middle-aged woman with alopecia areata. Some clones in this sample may be carry-over from other donors' samples.

The rearrangement links TRBV4-2 to TRBJ1-1; D is perhaps TRBD1 (6 bases). The germline V gene encodes CDR1 LGHNA and CDR2 YNFKEQ. The V end was cut by 4 bases, the J end by 5 bases, with 17 bases between. The CDR3 loop spans 15 amino acids. The CDR3 DNA follows: TGTGCCAGCAGCCGACTCGGCGGGGGGCGAACTGAAGCTTTCTTT. Amino acids: CASSRLGGGRTEAFF.

The CDR3 nucleotides read TGTGCCAGCAGCGTAGCCGGGACAGGTTACAATGAGCAGTTCTTC. This gives the protein CASSVAGTGYNEQFF. The J gene is TRBJ2-1, the V gene TRBV9; 8 bases agree with TRBD1. The CDR3 loop spans 15 amino acids. Looked up from germline, CDR1 is SGDLS and CDR2 is YYNGEE. Losses at the gene ends were 0 bases for V and 4 bases for J; bases not matched to a gene: 3.

The rearrangement uses TRBV6-2 or TRBV6-3 and TRBJ1-2; D remains ambiguous. The germline V gene has CDR1 MNHEY and CDR2 SVGEGT. The V gene lost 6 bases and the J gene lost 8 bases, with 16 bases spanning the gap. The CDR3 has 13 amino acids. The CDR3 bases are TGTGCCAGCAGCCTATCCGCCTCCGGCGGCTACACCTTC. Translating gives CASSLSASGGYTF.

This clonotype was seen at least ten times. Here the CDR3 DNA reads TGCAGCGTTGGGTGGGGCCCCTCCTACGAGCAGTACTTC. It is translated as CSVGWGPSYEQYF. The chain has TRBV29-1 and TRBJ2-7; tentative D call: TRBD1 (5 bases). V shed 4 bases and J shed 0 bases, with 10 bases lying between them. Germline V lookup: CDR1 SQVTM, CDR2 ANQGSEA. This CDR3 is built from 13 residues.

The chain uses TRBV4-2 and TRBJ2-1; D may be TRBD2 (7 bases). CDR3 length: 21 residues. Germline CDR1 LGHNA, CDR2 YNFKEQ. Trimming took 4 bases from V and 0 from J, leaving 28 bases between them. The CDR3 loop reads CASSLELAVLFGTNSYNEQFF. The CDR3 DNA follows: TGTGCCAGCAGCCTTGAGCTAGCGGTTTTATTCGGGACAAACTCCTACAATGAGCAGTTCTTC.

This clonotype was counted a few times. This chain joins TRBV11-1 and TRBJ2-3; TRBD2 matches at 8 bases. The junction had 8 bases not matched to a gene; V was cut back by 5 bases and J by 4 bases. The length of the CDR3 is 15 residues. Germline V lookup: CDR1 SGHAT, CDR2 FQDESV (reference sequence). CDR3 amino acids: CASSKAAGGPDTQYF. The CDR3 DNA follows: TGTGCCAGCAGCAAGGCGGCGGGAGGACCAGATACGCAGTATTTT.

This clonotype was counted a few times. The J gene is TRBJ1-1, the V gene TRBV7-2, with a tentative D call TRBD1 (5 bases). CDR3 length: 16 amino acids. V was trimmed by 5 bases and J by 0 bases, leaving 16 bases between them. CDR1 and CDR2 (germline): SGHTA, FQGNSA. The CDR3 loop reads CASSLDRNRMNTEAFF. CDR3 nucleotides: TGTGCCAGCAGCCTAGACAGAAATAGGATGAACACTGAAGCTTTCTTT. Complete variable domain (other parts from reference TRBV7-2 and TRBJ1-1): GAGVSQSPSNKVTEKGKDVELRCDPISGHTALYWYRQSLGQGLEFLIYFQGNSAPDKSGLPSDRFSAERTGGSVSTLTIQRTQQEDSAVYLCASSLDRNRMNTEAFFGQGTRLTVV.

There are a few counts of this clonotype. The J gene is TRBJ1-6, the V gene TRBV27, with D perhaps matching TRBD1 (5 bases). The CDR3 runs to 16 residues. CDR1 MNHEY and CDR2 SMNVEV come from the germline V gene (reference sequence). V was shortened by 2 bases and J by 5 bases, with 13 bases between the two germline ends. The CDR3 loop reads CASSLRRGPDNSPLHF. CDR3 coding DNA: TGTGCCAGCAGTTTAAGGAGGGGACCAGATAATTCACCCCTCCACTTT.

This clonotype was detected many times. V gene TRBV28 combines with J gene TRBJ2-7, with TRBD1 matching over 10 bases. This CDR3 is 14 amino acids long. In germline, CDR1 is MDHEN, CDR2 SYDVKM. The V gene end was trimmed by 5 bases and the J gene end by 4 bases; junction bases not matched to a gene: 5. The CDR3 coding sequence is TGTGCCAGCAGTCTGACAGGGGGCGCGTACGAGCAGTACTTC. Amino acids: CASSLTGGAYEQYF.

Only a few counts were recorded for this clonotype. The chain joins TRBV6-2 or TRBV6-3 to TRBJ2-1; D may be TRBD2 (5 bases). This CDR3 has 16 amino acids. Germline assignment: CDR1 MNHEY and CDR2 SVGEGT. The V and J ends lost 6 bases and 4 bases respectively, with 19 bases between them. The CDR3 sequence is CASSLSPRRGYNEQFF. DNA of the CDR3: TGTGCCAGCAGCCTTTCGCCCCGTCGGGGATACAATGAGCAGTTCTTC.

This clonotype was seen a handful of times. The V and J genes are TRBV20-1 and TRBJ2-7; the match to TRBD2 covers 7 bases. With V trimmed by 5 bases and J by 0 bases, 10 bases remained unmatched. From germline, CDR1 is DFQATT and CDR2 SNEGSKA (reference sequence). The CDR3 loop spans 15 amino acids. The CDR3 loop reads CSASPSLAASYEQYF. CDR3 in DNA: TGCAGTGCTTCCCCCAGCCTAGCGGCCTCCTACGAGCAGTACTTC.

The chain has TRBV14 and TRBJ2-3; D is ambiguous. The germline V gene has CDR1 SGHDN and CDR2 FVKESK. The V gene lost 2 bases and the J gene lost 6 bases, with 9 bases spanning the gap. The CDR3 consists of 13 residues. Here the CDR3 reads CASSQNPKDTQYF. The CDR3 DNA is TGTGCCAGCAGCCAAAATCCTAAGGATACGCAGTATTTT.

About this clonotype: The junction departs from the called germline gene at one end, perhaps through a read error. The chain links TRBV6-5 to TRBJ2-1; D possibly corresponds to TRBD1 (6 bases). The germline CDR1 and CDR2 sequences are MNHEY and SVGAGI. This CDR3 comprises 12 residues. The CDR3 DNA follows: TGTGCCGGCAGTGGGGGCGGCGGAGAGCAGTTCTTC. Amino acid sequence: CAGSGGGGEQFF.

The J gene is TRBJ1-5, the V gene TRBV27; weak D call: TRBD1 (6 bases). V was pared by 1 base and J by 6 bases, with 16 bases between. The CDR3 contains 16 residues. CDR1 is MNHEY and CDR2 is SMNVEV in the germline V gene (reference sequence). CDR3: CASSLLGGGIGQPQHF. The CDR3 bases are TGTGCCAGCAGTTTATTAGGGGGGGGTATAGGTCAGCCCCAGCATTTT.

This clonotype showed up many times. The rearrangement uses TRBV3-1 and TRBJ1-2; TRBD1 matches 8 bases. The trim removed 2 bases at V and 5 bases at J, leaving 7 bases unmatched. The germline CDR1 and CDR2 sequences are LGHDT and YNNKEL (reference sequence). This CDR3 is built from 15 residues. Here the CDR3 DNA reads TGTGCCAGCAGCCAAACGGCAGGGGGCCGATATGGCTACACCTTC. This codes for CASSQTAGGRYGYTF.

This clonotype was seen more than once but under ten times. The V gene is TRBV4-3, the J gene TRBJ2-3; TRBD2 is a possible D gene (5 bases). The V and J ends lost 1 base and 3 bases respectively, with 14 bases between them. Germline assignment: CDR1 LGHNA and CDR2 YSLEER. The CDR3 is 16 residues long. The CDR3 is CASSQGAERETDTQYF. In DNA, the CDR3 is TGCGCCAGCAGCCAAGGGGCGGAAAGGGAGACAGATACGCAGTATTTT.

This clonotype was seen at least ten times. The V gene is TRBV27, the J gene TRBJ2-1; maybe TRBD2 (6 bases). CDR1 is MNHEY and CDR2 is SMNVEV in the germline V gene (reference sequence). V was pared by 4 bases and J by 10 bases, with 17 bases between. The CDR3 length is 14 residues. This CDR3 is CASSYGSGVGEQFF. In DNA form, the CDR3 reads TGTGCCAGCAGTTACGGTTCGGGGGTAGGCGAGCAGTTCTTC.

This clonotype occurred a few times. The CDR3 loop is CSAADFHGGPYEQYF. The DNA for the CDR3 is TGCAGTGCCGCCGACTTCCACGGGGGACCCTACGAGCAGTACTTC. This rearrangement joins TRBV20-1 to TRBJ2-7; possibly TRBD2 for D (6 bases). CDR1 is DFQATT and CDR2 is SNEGSKA in the germline V gene (reference sequence). The CDR3 consists of 15 residues. Trimming removed 6 bases from V and 2 bases from J, with 20 bases in between.

This clonotype appeared many times. The chain joins TRBV28 to TRBJ1-4, with D uncertain. Germline V gene sequence: CDR1 MDHEN, CDR2 SYDVKM. CDR3 length equals 17 residues. V lost 6 bases and J 5 bases, leaving 22 bases between the germline ends. CDR3 bases: TGTGCCAGCAGCACTGAATTAAGGCGAGTCAGGAATGAAAAACTGTTTTTT. It encodes CASSTELRRVRNEKLFF. Complete variable domain (other parts from reference TRBV28 and TRBJ1-4): DVKVTQSSRYLVKRTGEKVFLECVQDMDHENMFWYRQDPGLGLRLIYFSYDVKMKEKGDIPEGYSVSREKKERFSLILESASTNQTSMYLCASSTELRRVRNEKLFFGSGTQLSVL.

This chain joins TRBV12-3 or TRBV12-4 and TRBJ1-3, with D perhaps matching TRBD1 (6 bases). This CDR3 is built from 13 residues. Trimming stripped 5 bases from V and 4 bases from J, with 9 bases between. The CDR3 bases are TGTGCCAGCAGTGCAGGGGCCGGAAACACCATATATTTT. This codes for CASSAGAGNTIYF.

This clonotype was recorded at least ten times. The V gene is TRBV27, the J gene TRBJ2-3; D unresolved. Per germline, CDR1 MNHEY and CDR2 SMNVEV (reference sequence). The CDR3 spans 15 residues. The V end was cut by 5 bases, the J end by 0 bases, with 12 bases between. CDR3 bases: TGTGCCAGCAGTGTAGACGGAACTAGCACAGATACGCAGTATTTT. It codes for CASSVDGTSTDTQYF.

This clonotype was counted many times. The chain employs TRBV7-2 and TRBJ1-2; D remains ambiguous. CDR3 size: 14 residues. Germline-derived CDR1 and CDR2 are SGHTA and FQGNSA. V gave up 7 bases and J gave up 2 bases, with 14 bases separating them. CDR3 sequence: CASTPNWVNYGYTF. For the CDR3, the DNA is TGTGCCAGCACCCCTAATTGGGTAAACTATGGCTACACCTTC.